Below, one TCR beta chain is given with its context. The source of the sample is a study of blood T cell repertoires in COVID-19. Clones were read by immunoSEQ multiplex PCR, and TCRdb kept only the in-frame ones, dropping some. This table holds hundreds of thousands of clones, roughly nine tenths found once. Unmatched junction bases numbered 5, after V lost 0 bases and J lost 1 base. The CDR3 runs to 16 residues. From germline, CDR1 is WSHSY and CDR2 SAAADI. The rearrangement links TRBV10-2 to TRBJ2-7, with 8 positions matching TRBD1. Sequencing was performed on PBMCs or T cells enriched from blood (not recorded which). The sequence was collected from a man in his late teens or twenties who had recovered from COVID-19. CDR3 region: CASSESSGGNSYEQYF. The CDR3 DNA is TGCGCCAGCAGTGAGTCGTCAGGGGGCAATTCCTACGAGCAGTACTTC.